The clone carrying this T cell receptor (beta chain) was observed a handful of times. Its antigen remains unidentified. The V gene's germline CDR1 is LGHNT and CDR2 FRNRAP. The CDR3 is made up of 16 amino acids. Trimming at V came to 3 bases and at J to 2 bases, leaving 5 bases not matched to a gene. For the second PCR, which ran for about 7 to 12 cycles, a sample-barcoded 5' primer and a J-beta primer mix were used. TCRdb reanalysed the 5' RACE reads using MiXCR and keeps one entry per CDR3 protein. The sample has fewer than 1 million distinct CDR3 sequences, 40% to 50% seen once. This sample is part of a study of blood T cells in healthy people across ages. Findings and caveats of the study: Per million T cells, TCR beta diversity dropped roughly linearly as age increased.

The chain employs TRBV12-5 and TRBJ2-5, with 11 nucleotides matching TRBD2. The clonotype comes from a man between 60 and 70 years old in good health. Input material: blood. DNA of the CDR3: TGTGCTAGTGGTTTCGGGACTAGCGGCCAGCAAGAGACCCAGTACTTC. This sequence encodes CASGFGTSGQQETQYF.